This entry lists 19 T cell receptor beta chains sequenced from one sample in a study of blood T cell repertoires in COVID-19. The data were produced by immunoSEQ multiplex PCR, yet TCRdb's version contains in-frame clones alone and is incomplete. This sample has approximately 300,000 clones, with around 85% found just once. Material for sequencing was PBMCs or T cells enriched from blood (not recorded which). The receptors were sampled from a woman aged 30 to 39 who had recovered from COVID-19.

The V and J genes are TRBV6-5 and TRBJ1-6; TRBD1 aligns across 8 bases. The germline V gene encodes CDR1 MNHEY and CDR2 SVGAGI. The CDR3 has 15 amino acids. Trimming cost V 6 bases and J 9 bases; bases outside gene matches: 10. The DNA for the CDR3 is TGTGCCAGCAGCTTTTATGGGACAGGCCGTTCACCCCTCCACTTT. It yields the protein CASSFYGTGRSPLHF.

This chain links TRBV25-1 with TRBJ2-1; possible D gene TRBD1, 8 bases. The CDR3 has 16 residues. V was clipped by 5 bases and J by 8 bases, with 22 bases between them. Germline values: CDR1 MGHDK, CDR2 SYGVNS. The CDR3: CASSPRGNRGRDEQFF. The CDR3 DNA is TGTGCCAGCAGTCCCCGGGGAAACAGGGGGAGGGATGAGCAGTTCTTC.

The chain combines TRBV6-5 with TRBJ2-1, with D possibly TRBD2 on 5 matching bases. Germline-derived CDR1 and CDR2 are MNHEY and SVGAGI. The CDR3 extends over 13 amino acids. The V gene lost 8 bases and the J gene lost 3 bases, with 11 bases spanning the gap. The CDR3 DNA follows: TGTGCCAGCGGGAGCGGATTCTACAATGAGCAGTTCTTC. Amino acids: CASGSGFYNEQFF.

V usage is TRBV15 and J usage is TRBJ1-2, with 8 nucleotides matching TRBD1. Trimming cost V 0 bases and J 8 bases; bases outside gene matches: 8. The germline CDR1 and CDR2 sequences are LNHNV and YYDKDF (reference sequence). This CDR3 region has 15 residues. CDR3 bases: TGTGCCACCAGCAGAGATCGCCAGGGGGCTTACGGCTACACCTTC. This codes for CATSRDRQGAYGYTF.

This clone has only a few counts. A read error may account for a junction end that differs from germline. The chain employs TRBV18 and TRBJ1-2; TRBD1 aligns across 8 bases. From germline, CDR1 is KGHSH and CDR2 LQKENI. The CDR3 length is 14 residues. CDR3 in DNA: TGTGCCAGCTCACTACAGGGGGGGGACTATCGCTACACCTTC. It is translated as CASSLQGGDYRYTF. The full variable domain, in which reference TRBV18 and TRBJ1-2 provide the parts outside the CDR3, is NAGVMQNPRHLVRRRGQEARLRCSPMKGHSHVYWYRQLPEEGLKFMVYLQKENIIDESGMPKERFSAEFPKEGPSILRIQQVVRGDSAAYFCASSLQGGDYRYTFGSGTRLTVV.

This sequence joins TRBV29-1 and TRBJ2-3; TRBD2 might be the D (6 bases). Germline V gene lookup returns CDR1 SQVTM and CDR2 ANQGSEA. This CDR3 has 12 residues. V lost 4 bases and J 1 base, leaving 6 bases between the germline ends. The CDR3 protein is CSVGGGTDTQYF. The DNA for the CDR3 is TGCAGCGTTGGGGGGGGCACAGATACGCAGTATTTT.

A few counts support this clone. The chain has TRBV3-1 (or the pseudogene TRBV3-2) and TRBJ2-1; the match to TRBD2 covers 11 bases. Germline CDR1 and CDR2: LGHDT and YNNKEL (reference sequence). V shed 6 bases, J shed 0 bases, and the junction held 7 bases outside the gene matches. The CDR3 runs to 17 residues. The CDR3 protein is CASSSSGTSGSYNEQFF. The CDR3 nucleotides are TGTGCCAGCAGTTCCTCCGGGACTAGCGGCTCCTACAATGAGCAGTTCTTC.

The chain joins TRBV19 to TRBJ1-6; 7 bases fit TRBD1. This CDR3 spans 15 amino acids. CDR1 is LNHDA, CDR2 SQIVND, per germline (reference sequence). J was trimmed by 8 bases and V by 5 bases; bases with no gene match: 9. The CDR3 reads CASSPGNRGYSPLHF. The CDR3 bases are TGTGCCAGTAGTCCCGGGAACAGGGGATATTCACCCCTCCACTTT. The full variable domain, in which reference TRBV19 and TRBJ1-6 provide the parts outside the CDR3, is DGGITQSPKYLFRKEGQNVTLSCEQNLNHDAMYWYRQDPGQGLRLIYYSQIVNDFQKGDIAEGYSVSREKKESFPLTVTSAQKNPTAFYLCASSPGNRGYSPLHFGNGTRLTVT.

This chain connects TRBV5-4 to TRBJ1-1; weak D call: TRBD1 (6 bases). CDR1 SGHNT and CDR2 YYREEE come from the germline V gene (reference sequence). With 2 bases removed from V and 0 bases from J, the gap between germline ends came to 17 bases. CDR3 length: 17 amino acids. The CDR3: CASSLGGVGVMNTEAFF. The CDR3 nucleotides are TGTGCCAGCAGCTTAGGGGGGGTAGGAGTCATGAACACTGAAGCTTTCTTT.

J is TRBJ2-7 and V is TRBV20-1; 7 bases fit TRBD1. The CDR3 runs to 12 residues. Per the germline V gene, CDR1 is DFQATT and CDR2 is SNEGSKA (reference sequence). V shed 6 bases, J shed 5 bases, and the junction held 7 bases outside the gene matches. For the CDR3, the DNA is TGCAGTGCAAGTGGACAGGTCGACGAGCAGTACTTC. Its translation is CSASGQVDEQYF.

The gene calls are TRBV6-5 and TRBJ1-1; 7 nucleotides align to TRBD1. After removal of 0 bases from V and 4 bases from J, the junction contained 5 bases not matched to a gene. Germline lookup yields CDR1 MNHEY and CDR2 SVGAGI. This CDR3 is built from 15 residues. The CDR3: CASSYSFRGTTEAFF. CDR3 in DNA: TGTGCCAGCAGTTACTCCTTCAGGGGGACCACTGAAGCTTTCTTT.

The V gene is TRBV20-1, the J gene TRBJ2-1, with D tentatively TRBD2 (6 bases). This CDR3 contains 16 residues. CDR1 and CDR2 (germline): DFQATT, SNEGSKA (reference sequence). Trimming took off 3 bases at V and 0 bases at J, with 15 bases between the two ends. CDR3 coding DNA: TGCAGTGCTAGTGGGCTAGCGCAAAGCTCCTACAATGAGCAGTTCTTC. Protein product: CSASGLAQSSYNEQFF.

This chain links TRBV27 with TRBJ1-4; TRBD1 might be the D (5 bases). The CDR3 is 16 residues long. Germline assignment: CDR1 MNHEY and CDR2 SMNVEV (reference sequence). The V end was cut by 7 bases, the J end by 7 bases, with 22 bases between. CDR3 coding DNA: TGTGCCAGCAAATTTCAATGGGGCCGAGCGGGTGAAAAACTGTTTTTT. This codes for CASKFQWGRAGEKLFF.

V is TRBV27 and J is TRBJ1-2; D possibly corresponds to TRBD1 (5 bases). This CDR3 is built from 14 residues. The V end lost 6 bases, the J end lost 5 bases, and 16 bases lay between the germline ends. The germline V gene encodes CDR1 MNHEY and CDR2 SMNVEV (reference sequence). CDR3 nucleotides: TGTGCCAGCAGCATCAGGGTTGTGGGATATGGCTACACCTTC. Its translation: CASSIRVVGYGYTF.

Regarding this clone: This same CDR3 is encoded by further DNA sequences in the sample. The chain couples TRBV11-3 to TRBJ1-1, with TRBD1 matching over 8 bases. The CDR3 loop spans 14 amino acids. J gave up 1 base and V 5 bases, and 3 bases lay outside the gene matches. Looked up from germline, CDR1 is SGHNT and CDR2 is YENEEA. The CDR3 nucleotides read TGTGCCAGCAGCCCCGGGACAGGGAACACTGAAGCTTTCTTT. Its translation is CASSPGTGNTEAFF.

The CDR3 sequence: CASSFRQGLNYGYTF. In nucleotides, the CDR3 is TGTGCCAGCAGTTTCCGACAGGGTCTCAACTATGGCTACACCTTC. This chain joins TRBV27 and TRBJ1-2, with 7 bases identical to TRBD1. The germline gives CDR1 MNHEY, CDR2 SMNVEV (reference sequence). V lost 3 bases, J lost 2 bases, and 6 bases stayed unmatched. The CDR3 is 15 residues long.

This clone was recorded only once. J is TRBJ1-1 and V is TRBV9; possible D gene TRBD1, 5 bases. V lost 0 bases and J 0 bases, leaving 9 bases between the germline ends. The CDR3 totals 15 residues. Germline lookup yields CDR1 SGDLS and CDR2 YYNGEE. The DNA for the CDR3 is TGTGCCAGCAGCGTAGGGGCAGGGCTGAACACTGAAGCTTTCTTT. Translated, it gives CASSVGAGLNTEAFF.

The chain has TRBV7-7 and TRBJ2-7; the match to TRBD2 covers 9 bases. The CDR3 totals 15 residues. After removal of 1 base from V and 2 bases from J, the junction contained 3 bases not matched to a gene. The germline gives CDR1 SSHAT, CDR2 FNYEAQ (reference sequence). CDR3 coding DNA: TGTGCCAGCAGCTTAGGGGCTAGCGGGGCCTACGAGCAGTACTTC. This translates into CASSLGASGAYEQYF.

The chain uses TRBV10-1 and TRBJ2-7; D is perhaps TRBD2 (5 bases). CDR1 WNHNN and CDR2 SYGVQD come from the germline V gene (reference sequence). This CDR3 has 16 residues. V was pared by 3 bases and J by 2 bases, with 17 bases between. The CDR3 sequence is CASSDFGLVGTYEQYF. CDR3 in DNA: TGCGCCAGCAGTGACTTTGGGCTAGTCGGGACCTACGAGCAGTACTTC.